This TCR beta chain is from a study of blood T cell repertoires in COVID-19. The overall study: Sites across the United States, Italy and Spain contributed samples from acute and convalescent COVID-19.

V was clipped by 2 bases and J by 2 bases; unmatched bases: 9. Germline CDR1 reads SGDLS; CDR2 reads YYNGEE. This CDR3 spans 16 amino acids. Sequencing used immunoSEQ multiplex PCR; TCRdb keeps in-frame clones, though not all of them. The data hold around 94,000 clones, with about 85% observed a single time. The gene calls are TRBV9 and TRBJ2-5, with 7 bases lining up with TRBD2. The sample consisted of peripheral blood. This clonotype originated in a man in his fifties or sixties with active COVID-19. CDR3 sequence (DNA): TGTGCCAGCAGCGTTTTAGGCGGGGGTAAACAAGAGACCCAGTACTTC. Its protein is CASSVLGGGKQETQYF.